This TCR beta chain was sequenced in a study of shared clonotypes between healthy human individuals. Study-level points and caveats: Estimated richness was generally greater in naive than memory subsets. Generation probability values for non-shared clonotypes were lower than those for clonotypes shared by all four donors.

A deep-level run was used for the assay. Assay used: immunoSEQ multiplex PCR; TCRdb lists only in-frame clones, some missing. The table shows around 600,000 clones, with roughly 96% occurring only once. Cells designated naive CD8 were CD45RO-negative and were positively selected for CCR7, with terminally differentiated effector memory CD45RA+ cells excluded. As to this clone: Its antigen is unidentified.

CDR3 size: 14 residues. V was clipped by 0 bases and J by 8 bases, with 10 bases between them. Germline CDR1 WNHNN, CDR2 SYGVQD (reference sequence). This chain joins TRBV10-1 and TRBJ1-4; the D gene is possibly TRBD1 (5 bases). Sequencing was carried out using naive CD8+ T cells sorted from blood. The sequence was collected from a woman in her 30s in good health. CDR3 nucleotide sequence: TGCGCCAGCAGTGAGTCCCAGGGCCGGGAAAAACTGTTTTTT. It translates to CASSESQGREKLFF.